The clone carrying this T cell receptor beta chain was counted only a few times. Antigen specificity is unknown. This sample was taken from a study of T-cell memory formation after mild COVID-19. Study in general: Largely, the TCR clusters proved donor specific. Study results and limitations: The study detected some responding clones in pre-infection memory, suggesting cross-reactive memory joined.

Germline V lookup: CDR1 SGHRS, CDR2 YFSETQ. The V segment lost 4 bases and the J segment 3 bases; nucleotides outside the gene matches: 6. The CDR3 has 15 amino acids. TCRdb processed the 5' RACE reads anew with MiXCR; each CDR3 protein has one entry. The data contain 300,000 to 400,000 distinct CDR3 sequences, approximately 21% of them seen just once; the ten biggest clones take up about 12%. This TCR came from an adult woman who had mild COVID-19 (a few samples of this study predate the infection). Cell type and time point are not known. The gene calls are TRBV5-1 and TRBJ2-1; 8 bases are shared with TRBD1. The specimen was PBMCs or a T cell subset sorted from them (not recorded which). CDR3 DNA sequence: TGCGCCAGCAGCGGAGGACAGGGAGTCTACAATGAGCAGTTCTTC. This translates into CASSGGQGVYNEQFF.